This T cell receptor beta chain is drawn from a study of cytomegalovirus exposure and HLA in healthy donors. TCRdb keeps only in-frame clones here, not all; method: immunoSEQ multiplex PCR. This table has around 250,000 clones, about nine tenths appearing once. Study conclusions and caveats: As confirmed in vitro, three CMV-associated chains were specific for CMV antigens.

This clone has a handful of counts. Its antigen is unidentified. V dropped 6 bases and J dropped 5 bases, with 10 bases sitting between them. The CDR3 loop spans 12 amino acids. Germline V gene sequence: CDR1 KGHSH, CDR2 LQKENI. The TCR sequence derives from a woman aged 25 to 39 in good health and CMV-seronegative. Sequencing was performed on PBMCs. The V gene is TRBV18, the J gene TRBJ2-5; no definite D call. The CDR3 DNA sequence: TGTGCCAGCTCCCTAGTGAGGGAGACCCAGTACTTC. Amino acid sequence: CASSLVRETQYF.